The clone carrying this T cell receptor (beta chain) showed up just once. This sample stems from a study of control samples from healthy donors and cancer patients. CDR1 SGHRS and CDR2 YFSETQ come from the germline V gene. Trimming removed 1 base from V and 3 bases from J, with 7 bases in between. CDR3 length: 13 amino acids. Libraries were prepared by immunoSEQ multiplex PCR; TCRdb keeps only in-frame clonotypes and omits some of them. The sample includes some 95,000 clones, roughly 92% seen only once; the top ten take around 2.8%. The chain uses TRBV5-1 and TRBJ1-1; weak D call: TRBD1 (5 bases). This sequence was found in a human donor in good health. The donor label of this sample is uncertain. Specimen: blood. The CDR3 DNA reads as TGCGCCAGCAGCTTGTCCAGGGACACTGAAGCTTTCTTT. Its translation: CASSLSRDTEAFF.